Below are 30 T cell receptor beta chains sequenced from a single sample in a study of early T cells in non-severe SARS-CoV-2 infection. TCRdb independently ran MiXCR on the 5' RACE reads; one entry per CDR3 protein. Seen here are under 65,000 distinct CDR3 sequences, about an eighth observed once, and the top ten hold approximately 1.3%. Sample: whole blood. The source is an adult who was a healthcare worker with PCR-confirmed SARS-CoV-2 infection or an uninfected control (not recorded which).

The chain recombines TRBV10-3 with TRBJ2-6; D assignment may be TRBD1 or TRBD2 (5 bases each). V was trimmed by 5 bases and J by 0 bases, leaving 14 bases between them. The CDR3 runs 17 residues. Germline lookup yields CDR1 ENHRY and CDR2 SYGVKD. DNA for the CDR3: TGTGCCATCAGTCTGAGGGGTCCTCCCTCTGGGGCCAACGTCCTGACTTTC. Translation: CAISLRGPPSGANVLTF.

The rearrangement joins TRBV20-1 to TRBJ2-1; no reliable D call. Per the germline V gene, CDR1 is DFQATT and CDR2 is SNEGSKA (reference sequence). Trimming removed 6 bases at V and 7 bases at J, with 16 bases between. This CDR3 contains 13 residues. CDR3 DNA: TGCAGTGCCAACATCCGACTCTCAAATGAGCAGTTCTTC. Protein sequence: CSANIRLSNEQFF.

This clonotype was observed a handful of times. In DNA, the CDR3 is TGTGCCAGCAGTCGGGGACTACCAACGACCTACAATGAGCAGTTCTTC. Its translation: CASSRGLPTTYNEQFF. The J gene is TRBJ2-1, the V gene TRBV6-5; TRBD2 agrees at 7 bases. Germline lookup yields CDR1 MNHEY and CDR2 SVGAGI. There are 16 residues in the CDR3. V was clipped by 5 bases and J by 2 bases; unmatched bases: 9.

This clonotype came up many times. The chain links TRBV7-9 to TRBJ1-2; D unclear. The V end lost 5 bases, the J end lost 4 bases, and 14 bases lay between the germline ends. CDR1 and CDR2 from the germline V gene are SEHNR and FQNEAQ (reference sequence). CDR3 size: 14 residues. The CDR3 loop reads CASSPPVVLYGYTF. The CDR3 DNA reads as TGTGCCAGCAGCCCCCCCGTAGTACTCTATGGCTACACCTTC.

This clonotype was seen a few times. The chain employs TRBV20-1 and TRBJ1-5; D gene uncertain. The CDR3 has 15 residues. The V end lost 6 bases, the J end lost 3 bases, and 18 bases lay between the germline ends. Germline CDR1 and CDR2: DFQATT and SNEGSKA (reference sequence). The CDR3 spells CSASPGQAPNQPQHF. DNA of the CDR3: TGCAGTGCCAGTCCCGGCCAGGCGCCCAATCAGCCCCAGCATTTT.

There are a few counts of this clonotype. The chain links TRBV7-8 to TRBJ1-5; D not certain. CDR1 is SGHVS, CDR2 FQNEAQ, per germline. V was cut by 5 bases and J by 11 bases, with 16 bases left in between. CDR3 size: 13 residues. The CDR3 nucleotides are TGTGCCAGCAGCCCCGCCGGACGCCGGGCCCAGCATTTT. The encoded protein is CASSPAGRRAQHF.

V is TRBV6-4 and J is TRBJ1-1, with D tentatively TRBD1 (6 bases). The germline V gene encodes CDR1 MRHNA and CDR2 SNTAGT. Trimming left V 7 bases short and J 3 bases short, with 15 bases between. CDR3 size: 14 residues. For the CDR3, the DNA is TGTGCCAGCACCGTGTCACAGGGACACACTGAAGCTTTCTTT. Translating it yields CASTVSQGHTEAFF.

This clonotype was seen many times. The CDR3 bases are TGTGCCAGCAGCCTACAAGCGAACACTGAAGCTTTCTTT. It specifies CASSLQANTEAFF. The rearrangement links TRBV7-2 to TRBJ1-1; no clear D gene. CDR1 is SGHTA, CDR2 FQGNSA, per germline. Trimming removed 5 bases at V and 1 base at J, with 8 bases between. This CDR3 contains 13 residues.

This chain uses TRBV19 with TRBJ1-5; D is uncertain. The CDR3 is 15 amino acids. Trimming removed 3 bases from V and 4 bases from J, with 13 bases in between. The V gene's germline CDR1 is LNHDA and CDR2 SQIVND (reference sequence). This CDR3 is CASSITRTLNQPQHF. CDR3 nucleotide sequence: TGTGCCAGTAGTATTACAAGAACCCTAAATCAGCCCCAGCATTTT.

This CDR3 is CASSEVGQKLDTF. The CDR3 DNA reads TGTGCCAGCAGTGAAGTAGGACAGAAGTTGGACACCTTC. V is TRBV2 and J is TRBJ1-2; possibly TRBD1 for D (6 bases). V lost 1 base to trimming and J lost 12 bases, with 15 bases between them. CDR1 is SNHLY and CDR2 is FYNNEI in the germline V gene. This CDR3 has 13 amino acids.

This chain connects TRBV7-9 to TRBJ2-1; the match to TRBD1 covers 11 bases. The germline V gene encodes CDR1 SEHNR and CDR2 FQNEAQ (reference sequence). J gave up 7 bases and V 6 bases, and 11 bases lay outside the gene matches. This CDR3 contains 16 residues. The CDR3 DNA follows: TGTGCCAGCAGTTTCCTGAGCTGGGACAGGGGGAATGAGCAGTTCTTC. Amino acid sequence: CASSFLSWDRGNEQFF.

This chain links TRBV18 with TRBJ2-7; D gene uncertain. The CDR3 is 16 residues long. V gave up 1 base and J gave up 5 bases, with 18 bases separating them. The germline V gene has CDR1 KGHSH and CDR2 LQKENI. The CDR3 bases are TGTGCCAGCTCACCACGAGTTGCGACTCTCAGCCACGAGCAGTACTTC. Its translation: CASSPRVATLSHEQYF.

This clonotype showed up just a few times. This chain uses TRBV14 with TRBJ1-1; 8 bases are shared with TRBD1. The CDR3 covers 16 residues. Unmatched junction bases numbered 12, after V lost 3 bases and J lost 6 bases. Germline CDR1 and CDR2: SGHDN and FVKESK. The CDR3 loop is CASSHWTGNRRPEAFF. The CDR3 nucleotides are TGTGCCAGCAGCCACTGGACAGGGAACCGTCGGCCTGAAGCTTTCTTT.

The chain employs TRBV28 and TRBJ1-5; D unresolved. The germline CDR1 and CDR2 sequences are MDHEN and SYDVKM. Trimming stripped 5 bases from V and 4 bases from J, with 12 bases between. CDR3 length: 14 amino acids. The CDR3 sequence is CASSISPQNQPQHF. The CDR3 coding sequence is TGTGCCAGCAGTATCTCCCCGCAGAATCAGCCCCAGCATTTT.

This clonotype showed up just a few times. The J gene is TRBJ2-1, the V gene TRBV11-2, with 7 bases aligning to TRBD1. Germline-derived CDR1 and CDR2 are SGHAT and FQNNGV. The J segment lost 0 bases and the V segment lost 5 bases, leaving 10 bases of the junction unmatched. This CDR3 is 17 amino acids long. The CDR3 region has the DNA TGTGCCAGCAGCCACGGTCGGGGACAGCGCTCCTACAATGAGCAGTTCTTC. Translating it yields CASSHGRGQRSYNEQFF.

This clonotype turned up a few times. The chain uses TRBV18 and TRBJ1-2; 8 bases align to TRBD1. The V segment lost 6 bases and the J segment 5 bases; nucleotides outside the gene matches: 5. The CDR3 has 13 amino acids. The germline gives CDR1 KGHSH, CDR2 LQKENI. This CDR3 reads CASSPGQDYGYTF. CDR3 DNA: TGTGCCAGCTCGCCGGGACAGGATTATGGCTACACCTTC.

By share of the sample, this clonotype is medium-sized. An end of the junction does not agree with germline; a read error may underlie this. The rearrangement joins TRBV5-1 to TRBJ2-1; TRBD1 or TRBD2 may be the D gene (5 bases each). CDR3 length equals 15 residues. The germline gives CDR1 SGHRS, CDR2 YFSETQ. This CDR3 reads CASSLEGSSYNEQFF. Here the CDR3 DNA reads TGTGCCAGCAGCTTAGAGGGGAGCTCCTACAATGAGCAGTTCTTC.

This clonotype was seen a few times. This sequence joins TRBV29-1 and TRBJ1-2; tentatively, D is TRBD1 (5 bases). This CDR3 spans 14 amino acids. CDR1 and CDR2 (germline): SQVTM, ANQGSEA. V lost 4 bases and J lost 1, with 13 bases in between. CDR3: CSVGSGPDNYGYTF. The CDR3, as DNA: TGCAGCGTTGGTTCGGGGCCCGATAACTATGGCTACACCTTC.

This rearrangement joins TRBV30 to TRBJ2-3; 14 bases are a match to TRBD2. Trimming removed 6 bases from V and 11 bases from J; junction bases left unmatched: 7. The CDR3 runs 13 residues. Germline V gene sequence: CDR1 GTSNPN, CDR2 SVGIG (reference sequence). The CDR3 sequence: CACPTSGGAEQYF. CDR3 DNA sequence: TGTGCCTGCCCGACTAGCGGGGGGGCAGAGCAGTATTTT.

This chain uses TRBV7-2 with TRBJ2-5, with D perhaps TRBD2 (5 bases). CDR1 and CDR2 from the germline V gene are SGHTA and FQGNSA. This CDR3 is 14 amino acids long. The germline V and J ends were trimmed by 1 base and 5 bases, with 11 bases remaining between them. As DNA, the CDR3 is TGTGCCAGCAGCTTAGGGCTAGACTACGAGACCCAGTACTTC. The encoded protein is CASSLGLDYETQYF.

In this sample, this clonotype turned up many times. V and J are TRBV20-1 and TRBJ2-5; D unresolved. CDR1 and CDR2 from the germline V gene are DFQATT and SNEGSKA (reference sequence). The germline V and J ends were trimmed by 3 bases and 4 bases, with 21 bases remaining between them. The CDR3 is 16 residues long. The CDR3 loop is CSASKTSPTDRETQYF. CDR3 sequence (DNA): TGCAGTGCTAGCAAGACCTCGCCCACTGATCGAGAGACCCAGTACTTC.

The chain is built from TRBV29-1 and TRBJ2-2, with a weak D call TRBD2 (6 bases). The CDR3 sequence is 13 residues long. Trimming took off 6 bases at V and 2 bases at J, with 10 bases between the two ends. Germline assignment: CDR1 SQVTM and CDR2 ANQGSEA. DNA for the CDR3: TGCAGCGTGCGGGACGGTAACACCGGGGAGCTGTTTTTT. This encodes CSVRDGNTGELFF.

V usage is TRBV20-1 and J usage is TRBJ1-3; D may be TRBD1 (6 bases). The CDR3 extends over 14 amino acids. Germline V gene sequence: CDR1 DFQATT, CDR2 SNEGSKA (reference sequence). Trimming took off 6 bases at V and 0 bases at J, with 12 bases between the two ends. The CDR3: CSAQDRNSGNTIYF. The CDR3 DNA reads TGCAGTGCCCAAGACAGGAACTCTGGAAACACCATATATTTT.

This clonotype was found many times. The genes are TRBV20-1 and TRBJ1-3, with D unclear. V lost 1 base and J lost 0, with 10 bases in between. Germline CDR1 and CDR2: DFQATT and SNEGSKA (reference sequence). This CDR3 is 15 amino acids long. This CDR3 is CSARGPPSSGNTIYF. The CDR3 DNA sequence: TGCAGTGCTAGAGGACCCCCGAGCTCTGGAAACACCATATATTTT.

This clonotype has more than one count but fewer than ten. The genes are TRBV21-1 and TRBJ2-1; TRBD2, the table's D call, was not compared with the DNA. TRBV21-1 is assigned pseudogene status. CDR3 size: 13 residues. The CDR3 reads CASGTSGFNEQFF. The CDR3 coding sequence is TGTGCCTCCGGGACTAGCGGGTTCAATGAGCAGTTCTTC.

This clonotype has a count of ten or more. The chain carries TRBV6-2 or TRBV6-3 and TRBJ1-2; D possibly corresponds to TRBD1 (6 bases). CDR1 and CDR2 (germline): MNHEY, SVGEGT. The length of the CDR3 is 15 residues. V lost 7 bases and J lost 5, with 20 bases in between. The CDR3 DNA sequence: TGTGCCAGCAACGTGCGTTGGGGGCCGTATTATGGCTACACCTTC. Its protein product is CASNVRWGPYYGYTF.

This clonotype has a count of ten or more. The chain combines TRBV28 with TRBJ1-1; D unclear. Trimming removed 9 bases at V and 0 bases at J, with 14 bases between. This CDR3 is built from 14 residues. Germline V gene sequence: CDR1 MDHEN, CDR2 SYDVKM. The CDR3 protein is CASKRDLLNTEAFF. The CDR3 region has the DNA TGTGCCAGTAAGAGAGACCTATTGAACACTGAAGCTTTCTTT.

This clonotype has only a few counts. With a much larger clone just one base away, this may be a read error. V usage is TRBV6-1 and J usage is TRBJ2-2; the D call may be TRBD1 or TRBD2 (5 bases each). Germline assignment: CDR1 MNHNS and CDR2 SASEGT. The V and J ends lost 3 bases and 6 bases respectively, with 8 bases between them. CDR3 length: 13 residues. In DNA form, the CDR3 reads TGTGCCAGCAGTGACAGGGACCCCGGGGAGCTGTTTTTT. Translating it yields CASSDRDPGELFF.

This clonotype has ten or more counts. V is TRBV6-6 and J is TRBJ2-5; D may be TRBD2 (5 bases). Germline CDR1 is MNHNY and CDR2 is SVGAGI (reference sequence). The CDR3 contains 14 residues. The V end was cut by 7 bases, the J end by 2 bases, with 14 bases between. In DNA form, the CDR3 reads TGTGCCAGCATGCGGGCTCCACAGCAAGAGACCCAGTACTTC. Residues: CASMRAPQQETQYF.

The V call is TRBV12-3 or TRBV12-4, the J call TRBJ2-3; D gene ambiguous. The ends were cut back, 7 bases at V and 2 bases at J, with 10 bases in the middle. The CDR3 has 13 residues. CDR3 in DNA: TGTGCCAGCACCTTTGGTATCACAGATACGCAGTATTTT. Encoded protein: CASTFGITDTQYF.